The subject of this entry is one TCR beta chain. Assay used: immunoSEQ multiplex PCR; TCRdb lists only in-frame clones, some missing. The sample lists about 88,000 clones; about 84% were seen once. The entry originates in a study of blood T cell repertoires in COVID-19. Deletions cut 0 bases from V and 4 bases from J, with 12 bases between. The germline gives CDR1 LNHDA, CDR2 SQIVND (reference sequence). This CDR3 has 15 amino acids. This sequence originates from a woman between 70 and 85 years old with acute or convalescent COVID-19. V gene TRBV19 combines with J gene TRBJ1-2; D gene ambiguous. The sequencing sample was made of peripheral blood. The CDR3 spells CASSIDRRGRYGYTF. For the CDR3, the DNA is TGTGCCAGTAGTATAGATCGAAGAGGGCGCTATGGCTACACCTTC.